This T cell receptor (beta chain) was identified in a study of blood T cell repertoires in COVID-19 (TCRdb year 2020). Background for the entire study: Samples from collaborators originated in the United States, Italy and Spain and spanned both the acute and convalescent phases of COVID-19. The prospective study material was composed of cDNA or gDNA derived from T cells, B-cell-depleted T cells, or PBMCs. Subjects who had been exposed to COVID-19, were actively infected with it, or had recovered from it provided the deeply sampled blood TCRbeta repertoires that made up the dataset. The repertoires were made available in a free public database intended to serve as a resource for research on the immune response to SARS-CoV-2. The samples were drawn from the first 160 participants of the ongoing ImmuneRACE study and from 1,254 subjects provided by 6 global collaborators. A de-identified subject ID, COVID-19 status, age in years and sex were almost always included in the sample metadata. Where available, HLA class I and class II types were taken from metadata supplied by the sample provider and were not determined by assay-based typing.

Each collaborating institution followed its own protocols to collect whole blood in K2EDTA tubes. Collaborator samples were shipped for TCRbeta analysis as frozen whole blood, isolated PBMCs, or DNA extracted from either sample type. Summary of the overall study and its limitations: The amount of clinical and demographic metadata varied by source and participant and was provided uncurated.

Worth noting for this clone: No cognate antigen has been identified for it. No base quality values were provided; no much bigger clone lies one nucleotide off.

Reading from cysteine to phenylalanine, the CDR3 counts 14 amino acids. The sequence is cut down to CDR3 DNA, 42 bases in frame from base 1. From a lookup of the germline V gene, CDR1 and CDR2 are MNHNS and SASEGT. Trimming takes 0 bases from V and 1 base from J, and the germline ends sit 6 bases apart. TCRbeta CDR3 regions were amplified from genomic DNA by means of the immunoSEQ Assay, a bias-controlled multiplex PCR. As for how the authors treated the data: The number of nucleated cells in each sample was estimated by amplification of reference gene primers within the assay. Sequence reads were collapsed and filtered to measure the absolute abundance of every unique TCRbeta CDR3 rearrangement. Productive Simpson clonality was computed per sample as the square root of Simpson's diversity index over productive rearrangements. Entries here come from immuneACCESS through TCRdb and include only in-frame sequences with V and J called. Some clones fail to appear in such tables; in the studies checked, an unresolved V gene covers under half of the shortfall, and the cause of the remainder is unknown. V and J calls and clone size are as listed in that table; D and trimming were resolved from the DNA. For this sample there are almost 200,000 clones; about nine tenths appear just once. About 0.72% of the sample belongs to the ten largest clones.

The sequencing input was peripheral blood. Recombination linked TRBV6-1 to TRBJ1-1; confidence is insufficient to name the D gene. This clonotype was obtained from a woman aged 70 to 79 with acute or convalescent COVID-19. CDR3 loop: CASSEAGRNTEAFF. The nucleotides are TGTGCCAGCAGTGAAGCAGGGAGGAACACTGAAGCTTTCTTT.